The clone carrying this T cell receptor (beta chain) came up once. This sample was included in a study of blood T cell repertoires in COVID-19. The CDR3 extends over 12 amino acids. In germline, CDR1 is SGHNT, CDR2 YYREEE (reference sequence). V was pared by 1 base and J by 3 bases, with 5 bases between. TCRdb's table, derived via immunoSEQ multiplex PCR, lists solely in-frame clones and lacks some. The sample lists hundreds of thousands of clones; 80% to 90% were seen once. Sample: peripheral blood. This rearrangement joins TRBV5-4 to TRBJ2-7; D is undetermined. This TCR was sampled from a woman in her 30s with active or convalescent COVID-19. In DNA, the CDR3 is TGTGCCAGCAGCTTGAGTAGCTACGAGCAGTACTTC. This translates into CASSLSSYEQYF.